The present entry profiles one T cell receptor beta chain with its context. These data are taken from a study of blood T cell repertoires in COVID-19. The wider study: The origin of the acute and convalescent COVID-19 samples was the United States, Italy and Spain.

Sequencing was performed with immunoSEQ multiplex PCR; in TCRdb, only in-frame clones are kept and a portion is missing. Of about 57,000 clones listed, about nine tenths are singletons. Germline CDR1 is KGHSH and CDR2 is LQKENI. The CDR3 covers 15 residues. V lost 3 bases and J lost 5; bases outside the gene matches: 8. This rearrangement joins TRBV18 to TRBJ2-5, with 8 bases matching TRBD1. This TCR derives from a human donor in a cohort sampled during active COVID-19. Sequencing was done on a sample of peripheral blood. The CDR3 sequence is CASSPPAGGRETQYF. The CDR3 nucleotides read TGTGCCAGCTCACCTCCCGCAGGGGGCAGGGAGACCCAGTACTTC. Based on the CDR3 plus reference TRBV18 and TRBJ2-5, the full variable domain is NAGVMQNPRHLVRRRGQEARLRCSPMKGHSHVYWYRQLPEEGLKFMVYLQKENIIDESGMPKERFSAEFPKEGPSILRIQQVVRGDSAAYFCASSPPAGGRETQYFGPGTRLLVL.